This is a list of T cell receptor beta chains from one sample in a study of T cell repertoires in cytomegalovirus infection. Which antigens these TCRs recognize remains unknown. MiXCR, applied by TCRdb to the reads, yields one record per CDR3 protein. The profile shows about 920,000 distinct CDR3 sequences, 31% of them singletons. Specimen: cultured CD8+ T cells from PBMCs, collected from culture after CMV antigen stimulation. Receptors originate from a human donor in good health (CMV status not recorded). Some clones in this sample may be carry-over from other donors' samples. The CDR3 runs from the conserved cysteine through the conserved F or W. D genes are given only for firm matches. Rows may omit the clone size; those that give it use once, few, many or a size class.

v_call,j_call,d_call,clone_size,cdr3_nt,cdr3_aa
TRBV6-5,TRBJ2-3,TRBD2,few,TGTGCCAGCAGCTGGACTAGCGGGAGTAGCACAGATACGCAGTATTTT,CASSWTSGSSTDTQYF
TRBV7-9,TRBJ2-5,NA,many,TGTGCCAGCAGTGCAGATGGGGCCCAAGAGACCCAGTACTTC,CASSADGAQETQYF
TRBV7-2,TRBJ2-1,NA,many,TGTGCCAGCAGCTTCGCAGGAGGCGAGCAGTTCTTC,CASSFAGGEQFF
TRBV7-6,TRBJ2-2,TRBD1,many,TGTGCCAGCAGCTTAGCGCTGGTAGGAACAGGGGCGGACACCGGGGAGCTGTTTTTT,CASSLALVGTGADTGELFF
TRBV28,TRBJ2-3,TRBD2,NA,TGTGCCAGCAGTCTGACTAGCGGATTCACAGATACGCAGTATTTT,CASSLTSGFTDTQYF
TRBV4-2,TRBJ1-6,NA,few,TGTGCCAGCAGCCAAACAGCGAATTCACCCCTCCACTTT,CASSQTANSPLHF
TRBV4-2,TRBJ2-5,NA,NA,TGTGCCAGCAGCCAATGGGATCAGGGGTCGCAAGAGACCCAGTACTTC,CASSQWDQGSQETQYF
TRBV20-1,TRBJ1-4,NA,NA,TGCAGTGCTAGAGAATTGGGGAATGAAAAACTGTTTTTT,CSARELGNEKLFF
TRBV24-1,TRBJ1-2,TRBD1,NA,TGTGCCACCAGTGATTTCACGACAGGGGGAAAAGGTTATGGCTACACCTTC,CATSDFTTGGKGYGYTF
TRBV4-1,TRBJ2-1,TRBD2,NA,TGCGCCAGCAGCCAAGTCCCTAGCGGGGGGTTTATTTACAATGAGCAGTTCTTC,CASSQVPSGGFIYNEQFF
TRBV6-2/TRBV6-3,TRBJ2-3,NA,NA,TGTGCCAGCAGCGGGGCCTTCACAGATACGCAGTATTTT,CASSGAFTDTQYF